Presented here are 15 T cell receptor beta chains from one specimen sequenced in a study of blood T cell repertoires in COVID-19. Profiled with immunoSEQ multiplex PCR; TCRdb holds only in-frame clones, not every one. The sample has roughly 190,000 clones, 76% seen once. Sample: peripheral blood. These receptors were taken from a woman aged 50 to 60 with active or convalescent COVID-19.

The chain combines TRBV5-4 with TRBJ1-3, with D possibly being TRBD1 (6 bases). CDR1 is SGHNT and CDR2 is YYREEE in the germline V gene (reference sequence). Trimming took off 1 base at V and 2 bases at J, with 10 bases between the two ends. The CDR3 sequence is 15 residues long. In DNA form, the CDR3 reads TGTGCCAGCAGCTTGAACAGGGCCCCTGGAAACACCATATATTTT. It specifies CASSLNRAPGNTIYF.

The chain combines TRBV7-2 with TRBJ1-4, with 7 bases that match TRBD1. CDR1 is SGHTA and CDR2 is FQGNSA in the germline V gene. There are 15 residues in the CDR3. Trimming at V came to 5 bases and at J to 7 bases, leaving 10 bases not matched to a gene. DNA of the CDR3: TGTGCCAGCAGCATAAACAGGGGACCGGGTGAAAAACTGTTTTTT. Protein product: CASSINRGPGEKLFF.

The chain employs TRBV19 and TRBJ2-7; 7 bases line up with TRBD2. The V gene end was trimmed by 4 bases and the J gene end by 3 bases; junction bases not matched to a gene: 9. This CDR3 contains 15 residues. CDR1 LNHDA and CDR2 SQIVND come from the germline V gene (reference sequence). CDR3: CASSTASGVGYEQYF. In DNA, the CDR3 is TGTGCCAGTAGTACCGCTAGCGGCGTGGGCTACGAGCAGTACTTC.

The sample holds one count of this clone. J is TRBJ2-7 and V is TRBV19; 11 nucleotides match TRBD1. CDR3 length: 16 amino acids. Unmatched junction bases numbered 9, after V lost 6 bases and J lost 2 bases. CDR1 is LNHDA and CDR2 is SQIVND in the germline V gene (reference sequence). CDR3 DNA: TGTGCCAGTAGCCTTCGGACAGGGGGCGCCCCCTACGAGCAGTACTTC. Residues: CASSLRTGGAPYEQYF.

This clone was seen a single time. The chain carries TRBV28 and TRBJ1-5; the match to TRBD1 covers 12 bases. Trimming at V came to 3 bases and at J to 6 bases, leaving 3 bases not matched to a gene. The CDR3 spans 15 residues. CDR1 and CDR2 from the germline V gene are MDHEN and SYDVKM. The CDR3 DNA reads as TGTGCCAGCAGTTTTGGGACAGGGGGCACTCAGCCCCAGCATTTT. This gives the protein CASSFGTGGTQPQHF.

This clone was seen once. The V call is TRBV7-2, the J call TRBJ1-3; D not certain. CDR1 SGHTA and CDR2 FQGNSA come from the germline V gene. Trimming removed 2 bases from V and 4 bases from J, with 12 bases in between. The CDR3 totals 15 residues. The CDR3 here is CASSLWADPGNTIYF. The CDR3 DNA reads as TGTGCCAGCAGCTTATGGGCAGACCCCGGAAACACCATATATTTT.

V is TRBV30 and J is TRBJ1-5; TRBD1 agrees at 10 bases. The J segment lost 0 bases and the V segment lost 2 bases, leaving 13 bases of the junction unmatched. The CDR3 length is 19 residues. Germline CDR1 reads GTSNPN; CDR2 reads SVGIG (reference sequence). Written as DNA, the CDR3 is TGTGCCTGGAGTTCCCCGACAGGGGGCACCGCGTATAGCAATCAGCCCCAGCATTTT. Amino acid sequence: CAWSSPTGGTAYSNQPQHF.

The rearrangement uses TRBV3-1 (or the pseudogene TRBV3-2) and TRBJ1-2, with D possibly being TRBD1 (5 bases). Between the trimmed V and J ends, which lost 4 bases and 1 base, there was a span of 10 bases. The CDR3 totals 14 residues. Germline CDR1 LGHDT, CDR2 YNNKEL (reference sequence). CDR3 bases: TGTGCCAGCAGCCCGGGGGGATTTAACTATGGCTACACCTTC. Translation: CASSPGGFNYGYTF.

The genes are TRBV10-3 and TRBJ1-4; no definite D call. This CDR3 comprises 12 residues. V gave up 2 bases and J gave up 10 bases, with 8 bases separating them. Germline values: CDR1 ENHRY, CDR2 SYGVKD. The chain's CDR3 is CAISEEAGKLFF. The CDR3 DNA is TGTGCCATCAGTGAGGAGGCGGGAAAACTGTTTTTT.

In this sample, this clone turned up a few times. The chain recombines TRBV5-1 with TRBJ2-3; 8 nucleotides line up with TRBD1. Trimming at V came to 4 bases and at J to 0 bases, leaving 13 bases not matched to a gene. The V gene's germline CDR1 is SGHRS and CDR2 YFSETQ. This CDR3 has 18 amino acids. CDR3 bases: TGCGCCAGCAGCCCCGGACAGGGTAGGGCATGGAGCACAGATACGCAGTATTTT. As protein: CASSPGQGRAWSTDTQYF.

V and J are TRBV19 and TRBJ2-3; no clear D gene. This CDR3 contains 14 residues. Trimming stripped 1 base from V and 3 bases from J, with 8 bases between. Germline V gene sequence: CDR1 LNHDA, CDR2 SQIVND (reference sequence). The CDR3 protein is CASSIVWRTDTQYF. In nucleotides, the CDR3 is TGTGCCAGTAGTATAGTGTGGCGGACAGATACGCAGTATTTT.

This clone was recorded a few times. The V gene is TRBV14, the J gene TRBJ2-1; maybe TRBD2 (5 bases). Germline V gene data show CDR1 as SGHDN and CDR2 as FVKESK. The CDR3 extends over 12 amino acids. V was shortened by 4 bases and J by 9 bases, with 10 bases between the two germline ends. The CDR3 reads CASSPLSGEQFF. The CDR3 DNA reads TGTGCCAGCAGCCCCTTGAGCGGTGAGCAGTTCTTC.

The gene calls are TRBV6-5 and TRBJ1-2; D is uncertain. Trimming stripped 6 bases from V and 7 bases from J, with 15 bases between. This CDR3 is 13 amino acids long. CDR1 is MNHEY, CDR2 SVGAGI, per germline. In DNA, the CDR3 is TGTGCCAGCAGGTCCGGGTTACGTCGTGGCTACACCTTC. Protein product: CASRSGLRRGYTF.

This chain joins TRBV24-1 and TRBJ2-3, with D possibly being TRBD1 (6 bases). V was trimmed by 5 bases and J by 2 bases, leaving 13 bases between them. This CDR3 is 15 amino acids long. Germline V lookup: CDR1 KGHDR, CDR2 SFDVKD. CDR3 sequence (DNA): TGTGCCACCAGTGTAAACAGGGACCTCACAGATACGCAGTATTTT. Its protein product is CATSVNRDLTDTQYF.

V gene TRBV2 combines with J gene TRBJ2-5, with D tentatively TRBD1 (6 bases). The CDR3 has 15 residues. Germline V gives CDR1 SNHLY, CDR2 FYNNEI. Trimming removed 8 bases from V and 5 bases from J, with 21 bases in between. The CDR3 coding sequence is TGTGCCAGCGGACCTTCGGACAGAGTGGGTGAGACCCAGTACTTC. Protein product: CASGPSDRVGETQYF.